This entry describes one T cell receptor (beta chain). The record originates from a study of blood T cell repertoires in COVID-19. Study context: Whether acute or convalescent, the COVID-19 samples came from the United States, Italy and Spain.

In the authors' workflow: For nucleated cells, counts were estimated from reference gene primer amplification. This table comes from immunoSEQ multiplex PCR, and its TCRdb copy is limited to in-frame clones, with some not included. V and J calls plus clone size are reproduced from that table; the DNA served to infer D and trimming. The sample has 180,000 or so clones, about 85% seen once. The CDR3 is 14 amino acids. Per germline, CDR1 SNHLY and CDR2 FYNNEI. The V end lost 6 bases, the J end lost 7 bases, and 18 bases lay between the germline ends. The sequence came from a woman between 55 and 75 years old with acute or convalescent COVID-19. This rearrangement joins TRBV2 to TRBJ1-2, with no clear D. The sequenced sample was peripheral blood. The DNA of the CDR3 is TGTGCCAGCAGCGGAGCTTCGGAAGGAATTGGCTACACCTTC. The encoded protein is CASSGASEGIGYTF. The full variable domain, in which reference TRBV2 and TRBJ1-2 provide the parts outside the CDR3, is EPEVTQTPSHQVTQMGQEVILRCVPISNHLYFYWYRQILGQKVEFLVSFYNNEISEKSEIFDDQFSVERPDGSNFTLKIRSTKLEDSAMYFCASSGASEGIGYTFGSGTRLTVV.